This paragraph covers one TCR beta chain sequence. Its antigen remains undetermined. The input lacks base qualities; no much larger clone sits a single base away. This entry comes from a study of neoadjuvant anti-PD-1 for oral cavity cancer (dated by TCRdb to the early 2020s). Turning to the overall study: Three to four biweekly doses of nivolumab at 3 mg/kg were mostly administered to patients before curative-intent surgical resection. Patients without progression received a fourth nivolumab dose around day 43 and underwent definitive surgical resection on days 50-56. Responders were defined as patients with complete response, partial response or stable disease by RECIST 1.1; non-responders were defined as patients with progression. There were 12 patients in the parent correlative cohort, and the response rate was around 35%.

This specimen's time point label, per the study, means: after neoadjuvant nivolumab, at surgical resection. The patients had newly diagnosed stage II-IVA oral cavity squamous cell carcinoma and had not received any prior systemic or radiation treatment. The cohort consisted of patients with HPV-negative, locally advanced oral cavity squamous cell carcinoma. Peripheral blood mononuclear cells were analyzed directly, without maintenance or expansion in culture. Samples were obtained from a longitudinal correlative study of a single-arm phase II trial of neoadjuvant nivolumab in oral cavity squamous cell carcinoma. Genomic DNA-based TCRbeta sequencing was performed on subject-matched pre- and post-treatment PBMCs and tumors from three responders and three non-responders. Peripheral blood mononuclear cells were drawn once before nivolumab treatment and a second time after treatment, when surgery took place. The Maxwell RSC DNA from Cells kit was used to isolate genomic DNA from PBMCs.

The study at large found these results: Only a few patients per response group were included in the TCR analyses, and larger cohorts for validation were called for by the authors. Within PBMCs, T cell clonality (Gini index) was significantly higher in non-responders than responders after neoadjuvant nivolumab. Higher pretreatment blood Treg/Th17 ratios correlated with higher pretreatment blood TCRbeta clonality and lower post-treatment tumor TCRbeta clonality.

The cysteine opens and the phenylalanine closes a CDR3 of 14 amino acids. CDR3 DNA only is kept here, 42 bases in frame from base 1. As encoded in the germline V gene (reference sequence), CDR1 is LNHNV while CDR2 is YYDKDF. A distance of 14 bases separates the germline ends of V and J, which lose 1 base and 8 bases respectively. For deep sequencing, PBMC libraries mostly used around 480 ng of input genomic DNA, with six replicates for each sample. Following the manufacturer's instructions, the team built TCRbeta libraries using the immunoSEQ hsTCRbeta kit. The completed libraries were mixed into a single pool at 3 nM, then sequenced with an Illumina NovaSeq 6000 S4 flow cell. Under the source paper's analysis protocol: The immunoSEQ Analyzer handled quality control and preprocessing of the raw data. The analysis was restricted to productive rearrangements, with each unique CDR3 amino acid sequence defining a clonotype. Using the R package tcR, the researchers computed the Gini-Simpson index as their estimate of repertoire clonality. Gini indices were compared with Student's t test, and associations with tumor size change were assessed by Pearson correlation. In TCRdb, the immuneACCESS table is reduced to in-frame sequences with V and J assigned. These tables do not hold every clone; where another copy was compared, an unresolved V gene accounts for under half, and the others remain unexplained. From that table come the V and J calls and clone size; the DNA was used to work out D and trimming. Recorded for this sample are around 14,000 clones; 70% to 85% of them occurred a single time. The ten largest clones add up to around 2.4% of the sample.

This material consisted of PBMCs, taken after nivolumab (anti-PD-1) treatment. This TCR came from a person aged 35-79 years with oral cavity squamous cell carcinoma. The rearranged segments are TRBV15 and TRBJ1-2; TRBD1 could be the D gene, as 6 bases match. The DNA sequence is TGTGCCACCAGCAGAGTTCCAGGGGCCTTCGGCTACACCTTC. It specifies CATSRVPGAFGYTF.